The present entry profiles one TCR beta chain with its context. There is no known antigen for this receptor. Per-base quality was not reported, and no clone a single base away is much larger than it. This specimen belongs to a study of blood T cell repertoires in COVID-19 (dated by TCRdb to 2018 to 2021). Study-level background: Samples covering the acute and convalescent phases of COVID-19 were provided by collaborators in the United States, Italy and Spain. The material from the prospective study consisted of cDNA or gDNA derived from T cells, B-cell-depleted T cells, or PBMCs. Deeply sampled blood TCRbeta repertoires from subjects exposed to, actively infected with, or recovered from COVID-19 were included in the dataset. The repertoires were made available in a free public database intended to serve as a resource for research on the immune response to SARS-CoV-2. The samples were drawn from two sources: the first 160 participants of the ongoing ImmuneRACE study, and 1,254 subjects contributed by 6 global collaborators. A de-identified subject ID, COVID-19 status, age in years and sex were almost always included in the sample metadata. Where HLA class I and class II types were available, the types were taken from metadata supplied by the sample provider, not from assay-based typing.

The paper's findings and limits, for the study overall: Clinical and demographic metadata were provided uncurated, with the amount varying by source and participant.

TCRbeta CDR3 regions were amplified from genomic DNA by means of the immunoSEQ Assay, a bias-controlled multiplex PCR. As for how the authors treated the data: Within the assay, amplification of reference gene primers was used to estimate how many nucleated cells each sample contained. Sequence reads were collapsed and filtered to measure the absolute abundance of every unique TCRbeta CDR3 rearrangement. For each sample, productive Simpson clonality was calculated as the square root of Simpson's diversity index across productive rearrangements. Held by TCRdb, this immuneACCESS table contains in-frame sequences only and omits some clones. Under half of the omission traces to an unresolved V gene where checked; the cause of the rest is unknown. V and J calls and clone size are those listed in that table; D and trimming were worked out from the DNA. The sample table contains fewer than 250,000 clones; only one count was recorded for about 88% of them. Roughly 2.5% of the sample goes to the ten largest clones.

Whole blood was collected in K2EDTA tubes by collaborating institutions according to the institutions' own protocols. Collaborator samples were shipped for TCRbeta analysis as frozen whole blood, isolated PBMCs, or DNA extracted from either sample type. The source of this sequence is a woman in her sixties with acute or convalescent COVID-19. Sequencing was done on a sample of peripheral blood.

The CDR3 loop reads CASSLETPLSVGYTF. The DNA sequence is TGCGCCAGCAGCTTGGAAACCCCCTTGTCGGTTGGCTACACCTTC. The chain couples TRBV5-1 to TRBJ1-2, with the D gene uncertain. CDR1 SGHRS and CDR2 YFSETQ are derived from the germline V gene. Including the terminal cysteine and phenylalanine, the CDR3 comprises 15 residues. The only DNA kept is the CDR3, 45 bases in frame from the first base. Trimming takes 0 bases from V and 7 bases from J, and the germline ends sit 16 bases apart.